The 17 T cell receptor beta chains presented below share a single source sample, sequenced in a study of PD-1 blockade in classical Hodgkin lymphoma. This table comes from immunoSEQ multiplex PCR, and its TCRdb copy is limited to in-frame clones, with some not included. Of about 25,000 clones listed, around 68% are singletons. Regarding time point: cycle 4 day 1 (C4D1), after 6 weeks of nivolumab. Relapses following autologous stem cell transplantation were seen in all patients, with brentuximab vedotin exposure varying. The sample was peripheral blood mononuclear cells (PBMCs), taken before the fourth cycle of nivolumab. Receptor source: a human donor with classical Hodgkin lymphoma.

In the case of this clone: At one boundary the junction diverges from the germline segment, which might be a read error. CDR3 DNA sequence: TGTGCCACCGGGACAGGGGGACACGAGCAGCACTTC. This sequence encodes CATGTGGHEQHF. The chain carries TRBV6-5 and TRBJ2-7; 11 positions agree with TRBD1. The germline V gene has CDR1 MNHEY and CDR2 SVGAGI. The CDR3 loop spans 12 amino acids.

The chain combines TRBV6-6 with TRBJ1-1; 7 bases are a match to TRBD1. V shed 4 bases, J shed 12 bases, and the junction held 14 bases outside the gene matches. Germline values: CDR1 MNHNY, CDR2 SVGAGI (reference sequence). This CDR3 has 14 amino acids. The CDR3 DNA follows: TGTGCCAGCAGTTGGGGACAGCCAGCACGGGAATCTTTCTTT. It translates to CASSWGQPARESFF.

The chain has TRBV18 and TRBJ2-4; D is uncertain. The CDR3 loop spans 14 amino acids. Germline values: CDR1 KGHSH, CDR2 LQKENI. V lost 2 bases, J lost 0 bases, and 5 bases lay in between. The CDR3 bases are TGTGCCAGCTCACCAGATATAGCCAAAAACATTCAGTACTTC. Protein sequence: CASSPDIAKNIQYF. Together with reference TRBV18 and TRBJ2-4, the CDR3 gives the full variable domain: NAGVMQNPRHLVRRRGQEARLRCSPMKGHSHVYWYRQLPEEGLKFMVYLQKENIIDESGMPKERFSAEFPKEGPSILRIQQVVRGDSAAYFCASSPDIAKNIQYFGAGTRLSVL.

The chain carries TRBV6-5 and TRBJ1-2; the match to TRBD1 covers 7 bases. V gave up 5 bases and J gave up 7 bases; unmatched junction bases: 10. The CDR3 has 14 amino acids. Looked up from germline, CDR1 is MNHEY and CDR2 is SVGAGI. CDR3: CASSEGGGSFGYTF. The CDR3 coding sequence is TGTGCCAGCAGTGAAGGAGGGGGCAGTTTTGGCTACACCTTC.

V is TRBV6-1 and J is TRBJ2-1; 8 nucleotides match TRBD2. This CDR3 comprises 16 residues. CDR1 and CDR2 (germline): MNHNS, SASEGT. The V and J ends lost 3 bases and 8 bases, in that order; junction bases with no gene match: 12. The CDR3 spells CASSELVAGGKDEQFF. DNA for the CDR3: TGTGCCAGCAGTGAGCTGGTTGCGGGGGGTAAGGATGAGCAGTTCTTC.

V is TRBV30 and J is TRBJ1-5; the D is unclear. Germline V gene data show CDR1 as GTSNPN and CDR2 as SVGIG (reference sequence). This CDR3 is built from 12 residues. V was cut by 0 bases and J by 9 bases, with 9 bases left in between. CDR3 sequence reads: CAWSVSSGPQHF. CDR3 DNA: TGTGCCTGGAGTGTATCCTCCGGGCCCCAGCATTTT.

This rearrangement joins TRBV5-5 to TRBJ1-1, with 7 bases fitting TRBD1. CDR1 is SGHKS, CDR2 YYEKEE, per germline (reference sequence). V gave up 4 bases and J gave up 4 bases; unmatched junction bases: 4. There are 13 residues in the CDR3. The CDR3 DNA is TGTGCCAGCAGCCCAGGGGGGGTCACTGAAGCTTTCTTT. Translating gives CASSPGGVTEAFF.

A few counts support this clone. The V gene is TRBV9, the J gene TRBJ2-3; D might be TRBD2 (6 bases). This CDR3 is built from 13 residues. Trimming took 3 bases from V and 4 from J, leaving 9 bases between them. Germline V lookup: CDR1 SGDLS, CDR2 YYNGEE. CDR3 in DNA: TGTGCCAGCAGCGCGGGGAGGTCAGATACGCAGTATTTT. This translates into CASSAGRSDTQYF.

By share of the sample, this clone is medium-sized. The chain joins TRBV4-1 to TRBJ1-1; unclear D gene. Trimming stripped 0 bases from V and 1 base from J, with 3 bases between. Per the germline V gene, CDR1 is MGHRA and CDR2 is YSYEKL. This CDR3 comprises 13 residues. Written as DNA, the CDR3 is TGCGCCAGCAGCCAAGAGTGGAACACTGAAGCTTTCTTT. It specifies CASSQEWNTEAFF.

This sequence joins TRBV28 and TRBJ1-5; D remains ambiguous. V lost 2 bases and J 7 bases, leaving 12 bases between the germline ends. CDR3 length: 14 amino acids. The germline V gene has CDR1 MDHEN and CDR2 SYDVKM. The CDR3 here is CASSLKSLGQPQHF. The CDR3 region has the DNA TGTGCCAGCAGTTTAAAAAGTCTAGGGCAGCCCCAGCATTTT.

This CDR3 is CASSVMAIADTQYF. In nucleotides, the CDR3 is TGTGCCAGCAGCGTAATGGCTATAGCAGATACGCAGTATTTT. The chain uses TRBV9 and TRBJ2-3; D unresolved. Trimming removed 1 base at V and 4 bases at J, with 10 bases between. The CDR3 runs to 14 residues. The germline V gene encodes CDR1 SGDLS and CDR2 YYNGEE.

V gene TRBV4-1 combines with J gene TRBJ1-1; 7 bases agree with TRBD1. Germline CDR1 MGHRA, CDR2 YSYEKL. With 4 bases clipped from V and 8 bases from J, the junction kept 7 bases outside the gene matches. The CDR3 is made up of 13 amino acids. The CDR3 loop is CASSRIQGQEAFF. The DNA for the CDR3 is TGCGCCAGCAGCCGAATACAGGGACAGGAAGCTTTCTTT.

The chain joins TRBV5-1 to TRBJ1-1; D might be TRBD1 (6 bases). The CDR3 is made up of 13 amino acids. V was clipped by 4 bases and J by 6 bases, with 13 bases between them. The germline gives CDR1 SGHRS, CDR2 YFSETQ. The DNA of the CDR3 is TGCGCCAGCAGCCCGGGGGGCGACGCTGAAGCTTTCTTT. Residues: CASSPGGDAEAFF.

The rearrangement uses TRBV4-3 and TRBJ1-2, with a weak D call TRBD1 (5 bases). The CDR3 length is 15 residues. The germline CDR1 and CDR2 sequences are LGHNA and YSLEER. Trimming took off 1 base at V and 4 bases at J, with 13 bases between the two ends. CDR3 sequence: CASSQGHPGGYGYTF. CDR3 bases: TGCGCCAGCAGCCAAGGCCATCCTGGGGGCTATGGCTACACCTTC.

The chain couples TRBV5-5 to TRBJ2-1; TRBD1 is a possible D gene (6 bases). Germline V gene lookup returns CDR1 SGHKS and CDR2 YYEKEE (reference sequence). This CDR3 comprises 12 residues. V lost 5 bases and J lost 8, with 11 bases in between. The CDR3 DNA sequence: TGTGCCAGCAGTCCACAGGGATATGAGCAGTTCTTC. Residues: CASSPQGYEQFF.

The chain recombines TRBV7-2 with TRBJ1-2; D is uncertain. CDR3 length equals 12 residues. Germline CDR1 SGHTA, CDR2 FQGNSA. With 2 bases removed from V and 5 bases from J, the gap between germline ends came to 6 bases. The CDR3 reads CASSLTGYGYTF. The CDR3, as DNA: TGTGCCAGCAGCTTAACCGGGTATGGCTACACCTTC.

The CDR3 DNA reads TGTGCCAGCAGCCAAGAGACAGTTCAAGAGACCCAGTACTTC. Protein product: CASSQETVQETQYF. The chain couples TRBV4-2 to TRBJ2-5; D is perhaps TRBD1 (5 bases). The CDR3 runs 14 residues. Looked up from germline, CDR1 is LGHNA and CDR2 is YNFKEQ. V dropped 0 bases and J dropped 2 bases, with 7 bases sitting between them.